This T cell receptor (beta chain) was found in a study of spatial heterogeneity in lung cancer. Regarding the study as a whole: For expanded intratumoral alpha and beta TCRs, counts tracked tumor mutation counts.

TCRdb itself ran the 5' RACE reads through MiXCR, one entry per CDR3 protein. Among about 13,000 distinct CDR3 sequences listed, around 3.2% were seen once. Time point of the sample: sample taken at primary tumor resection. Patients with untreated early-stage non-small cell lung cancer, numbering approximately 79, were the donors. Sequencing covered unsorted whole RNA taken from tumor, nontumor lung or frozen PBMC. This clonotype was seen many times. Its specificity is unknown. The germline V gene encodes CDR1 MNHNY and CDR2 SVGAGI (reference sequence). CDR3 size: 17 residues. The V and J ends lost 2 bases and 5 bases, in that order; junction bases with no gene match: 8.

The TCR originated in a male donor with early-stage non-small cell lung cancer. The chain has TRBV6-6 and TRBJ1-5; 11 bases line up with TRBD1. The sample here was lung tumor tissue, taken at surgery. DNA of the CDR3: TGTGCCAGCAGTTACAGGACAGGGGGCGCGGTGGATCAGCCCCAGCATTTT. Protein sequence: CASSYRTGGAVDQPQHF.